A selection of T cell receptor beta chains follows, all from one sample in a study of control samples from healthy donors and cancer patients. Repertoires were generated with immunoSEQ multiplex PCR, while TCRdb's copy carries only in-frame clones and drops some. Of roughly 34,000 clones listed, about 88% are singletons. Sequencing used PBMCs. These receptors all come from a woman aged 40 to 50 with lung cancer. The CDR3 runs from the conserved cysteine through the conserved F or W. The D gene is left open where the match is weak. Clone size, where shown, is once, few, many, or a class for clones that have expanded.

cdr3_nt,cdr3_aa,j_call,v_call,clone_size,d_call
TGTGCCAGCAGTTTACTGGCGGGAAGCTCCTACAATGAGCAGTTCTTC,CASSLLAGSSYNEQFF,TRBJ2-1,TRBV27,once,NA
TGTGCCAGAGGTGGCGGGGAAAGGTGGGATACGCAGTATTTT,CARGGGERWDTQYF,TRBJ2-3,TRBV2,NA,NA
TGTGCCAGCAGCTTAGGACCGGGACAGGGGAATGAGCAGTTCTTC,CASSLGPGQGNEQFF,TRBJ2-1,TRBV11-2,NA,TRBD1
TGTGCCAGCAGCTCCCAGGTGGGGAGCTCTGGAAACACCATATATTTT,CASSSQVGSSGNTIYF,TRBJ1-3,TRBV9,NA,NA
TGTGCCAGTAGTATAGGGGGACGGGGCTCTGGAAACACCATATATTTT,CASSIGGRGSGNTIYF,TRBJ1-3,TRBV19,NA,NA
TGTGCCAGCAGCTCACAGGGTTACGAGCAGTACTTC,CASSSQGYEQYF,TRBJ2-7,TRBV7-9,NA,NA
TGTGCCAGCAGCTTTCTAGCGGGGGGACACAATGAGCAGTTCTTC,CASSFLAGGHNEQFF,TRBJ2-1,TRBV7-3,NA,TRBD2
TGTGCCAGCAGTTTTGGGGGGTCCAATGAGCAGTTCTTC,CASSFGGSNEQFF,TRBJ2-1,TRBV12-3/TRBV12-4,NA,NA
TGTGCCAGCAGCGTCTCTGGGACCGAGCAGTACTTC,CASSVSGTEQYF,TRBJ2-7,TRBV11-1,NA,NA
TGCAGCGTTGCACAAGGGGCCAATCAGCCCCAGCATTTT,CSVAQGANQPQHF,TRBJ1-5,TRBV29-1,NA,NA
TGTGCCTGGAGTGTGGGACTTACGGGCAATGAGCAGTTCTTC,CAWSVGLTGNEQFF,TRBJ2-1,TRBV30,once,NA
TGTGCCATCAGTGAAGGACTAGCGGGGGTTGCAGATACGCAGTATTTT,CAISEGLAGVADTQYF,TRBJ2-3,TRBV10-3,NA,TRBD2
TGTGCCAGCAGCCCCTCGCCCGATAGCAGGACCGCGTACTTC,CASSPSPDSRTAYF,TRBJ2-5,TRBV28,NA,NA
TGTGCCTGGAGCTGGGTAGCGGGGGGGCAGAACGGGGAGCTGTTTTTT,CAWSWVAGGQNGELFF,TRBJ2-2,TRBV30,NA,TRBD2
TGTGCCACCAGTGAGGGACAAGGACTAGCGGGGAGCACATATACGCAGTATTTT,CATSEGQGLAGSTYTQYF,TRBJ2-3,TRBV24-1,NA,TRBD2
TGTGCCAGCAGTTTGGGTGATGAGCAGTTCTTC,CASSLGDEQFF,TRBJ2-1,TRBV6-2/TRBV6-3,NA,NA
TGTGCCAGTCATTCCCTGGGACAGGGGTTAAATTCACCCCTCCACTTT,CASHSLGQGLNSPLHF,TRBJ1-6,TRBV19,NA,TRBD1
TGTGCCACCAGCAGAGATAGAGAGGACCGTGGCTACACCTTC,CATSRDREDRGYTF,TRBJ1-2,TRBV15,NA,NA
TGTGCCAGCAGTGCCCCAGGGCAGACTGAAGCTTTCTTT,CASSAPGQTEAFF,TRBJ1-1,TRBV25-1,NA,NA
TGTGCCAGTAGTTTAAGCACAGATACGCAGTATTTT,CASSLSTDTQYF,TRBJ2-3,TRBV19,NA,NA
TGTGCCAGTAGTATGACAGTTTATAATTCACCCCTCCACTTT,CASSMTVYNSPLHF,TRBJ1-6,TRBV19,NA,NA
TGTGCCAGCAGCTTAGCCGGGCCAGGGAACACCGGGGAGCTGTTTTTT,CASSLAGPGNTGELFF,TRBJ2-2,TRBV7-6,NA,NA
TGCAGCGTCGGACGGGGCCCCAATGAAAAACTGTTTTTT,CSVGRGPNEKLFF,TRBJ1-4,TRBV29-1,NA,NA
TGTGCCAGCAGCTACCTTCAGGGGACAGATACGCAGTATTTT,CASSYLQGTDTQYF,TRBJ2-3,TRBV5-8,NA,NA
TGTGCCAGCAGCTTCCCGGGAAGGGTTTCCGAGCAGTACTTC,CASSFPGRVSEQYF,TRBJ2-7,TRBV5-4,NA,NA
TGTGCCAGCAGCCCGCCCTGGGGGACCGGGGGCTACACCTTC,CASSPPWGTGGYTF,TRBJ1-2,TRBV7-8,NA,NA
TGTGCCAGCAGCTTAGAGCCAGGGGGTCACTACGAGCAGTACTTC,CASSLEPGGHYEQYF,TRBJ2-7,TRBV5-4,NA,TRBD1
TGTGCCAGCAGCTTAGGCACAGGGGTAGGGTATGGCTACACCTTC,CASSLGTGVGYGYTF,TRBJ1-2,TRBV11-2,NA,TRBD1
TGTGCCAGCAGCTTGCGCGGCCCCCTTTCCTATGGCTACACCTTC,CASSLRGPLSYGYTF,TRBJ1-2,TRBV5-4,NA,NA
TGTGCCAGCAGTGAAGTCCGGCGAGGGTACGAGCAGTACTTC,CASSEVRRGYEQYF,TRBJ2-7,TRBV2,few,NA
TGTGCCAGCAGCCAAGACCAGGGAGGAACACCCCTCCACTTT,CASSQDQGGTPLHF,TRBJ1-6,TRBV3-1/TRBV3-2,few,NA
TGCAGCGTTGGAGACAGGGTTAACACTGAAGCTTTCTTT,CSVGDRVNTEAFF,TRBJ1-1,TRBV29-1,NA,TRBD1
TGTGCCAGCAGCCTTAGGACAGGCAAGTACGAGCAGTACTTC,CASSLRTGKYEQYF,TRBJ2-7,TRBV11-3,NA,TRBD1
TGTGCCAGCAGCGCCGTGGCAGGGTTGAACAATGAGCAGTTCTTC,CASSAVAGLNNEQFF,TRBJ2-1,TRBV9,NA,NA
TGTGCCAGCAGCCTCGGACGGCACCCGACCCAGTACTTC,CASSLGRHPTQYF,TRBJ2-5,TRBV12-3/TRBV12-4,NA,NA
TGTGCCAGCAGCCAAGATATTGGCCAGCCCCAGCATTTT,CASSQDIGQPQHF,TRBJ1-5,TRBV3-1/TRBV3-2,NA,NA
TGTGCCAGCAGCTTGGGGGGGGGCCAATTCTACAATGAGCAGTTCTTC,CASSLGGGQFYNEQFF,TRBJ2-1,TRBV7-2,NA,NA
TGTGCCTGGGCCCGGCAGGGTAATTCACCCCTCCACTTT,CAWARQGNSPLHF,TRBJ1-6,TRBV30,NA,NA
TGTGCCAGCAGAACCGGGCCCCGGCTCGTCTCTGGCTACACCTTC,CASRTGPRLVSGYTF,TRBJ1-2,TRBV28,NA,NA
TGTGCCAGTAGTATCTCCCCGGGCCTATTGAACACTGAAGCTTTCTTT,CASSISPGLLNTEAFF,TRBJ1-1,TRBV19,NA,NA
TGTGCCAGCAGCCAAGTAGCGGGGGGGAGCACAGATACGCAGTATTTT,CASSQVAGGSTDTQYF,TRBJ2-3,TRBV4-2,once,TRBD2
TGTGCCACCAGTGATTCCGCACGGGGGCTTCAGCAGCCCCAGCATTTT,CATSDSARGLQQPQHF,TRBJ1-5,TRBV24-1,few,NA
TGCGCCAGCAGCTCAAACAGGGTAAATGAAAAACTGTTTTTT,CASSSNRVNEKLFF,TRBJ1-4,TRBV5-1,NA,NA
TGTGCCAGCAGCCCCGGCAGGGGAGTCAATGAGCAGTTCTTC,CASSPGRGVNEQFF,TRBJ2-1,TRBV7-7,NA,NA
TGTGCCAGCAGCGCTAGCGGGGGGCCAAACTACGAGCAGTACTTC,CASSASGGPNYEQYF,TRBJ2-7,TRBV9,NA,TRBD2
TGTGCCAGCAGCTTTACGACAGGGGGCCTGAACACCGGGGAGCTGTTTTTT,CASSFTTGGLNTGELFF,TRBJ2-2,TRBV7-9,NA,TRBD1
TGTGCCAGCAGTTTAAATGGACAGGGGTACGAGACCCAGTACTTC,CASSLNGQGYETQYF,TRBJ2-5,TRBV28,NA,TRBD1
TGTGCCAGCAGTTTATACAGGAACAGGATGACAACCATATATTTT,CASSLYRNRMTTIYF,TRBJ1-3,TRBV28,NA,NA
TGTGCCAGCAGTTACTCCGGGGGACAGGGGGATACGCAGTATTTT,CASSYSGGQGDTQYF,TRBJ2-3,TRBV6-6,NA,TRBD1
TGTGCCTGGAGTGTAGGTTTGGGAAACACCATATATTTT,CAWSVGLGNTIYF,TRBJ1-3,TRBV30,NA,NA
TGTGCTTCCCGGCCTGCAAGCTCCTACGAGCAGTACTTC,CASRPASSYEQYF,TRBJ2-7,TRBV2,few,NA
TGTGCCAGCAGTTTGGGCATCTACAATGAGCAGTTCTTC,CASSLGIYNEQFF,TRBJ2-1,TRBV6-5,NA,NA
TGTGCCACCAGCAGACGAGCGGGGGGGCACACAGATACGCAGTATTTT,CATSRRAGGHTDTQYF,TRBJ2-3,TRBV15,NA,TRBD2
TGTGCCAGCAGCATAACAGGGGGCTTTAACACCGGGGAGCTGTTTTTT,CASSITGGFNTGELFF,TRBJ2-2,TRBV7-2,once,TRBD1
TGCGCCAGCAGCCAAGGGGGACAGTTTGGAGACGAGCAGTACTTC,CASSQGGQFGDEQYF,TRBJ2-7,TRBV5-1,NA,TRBD1